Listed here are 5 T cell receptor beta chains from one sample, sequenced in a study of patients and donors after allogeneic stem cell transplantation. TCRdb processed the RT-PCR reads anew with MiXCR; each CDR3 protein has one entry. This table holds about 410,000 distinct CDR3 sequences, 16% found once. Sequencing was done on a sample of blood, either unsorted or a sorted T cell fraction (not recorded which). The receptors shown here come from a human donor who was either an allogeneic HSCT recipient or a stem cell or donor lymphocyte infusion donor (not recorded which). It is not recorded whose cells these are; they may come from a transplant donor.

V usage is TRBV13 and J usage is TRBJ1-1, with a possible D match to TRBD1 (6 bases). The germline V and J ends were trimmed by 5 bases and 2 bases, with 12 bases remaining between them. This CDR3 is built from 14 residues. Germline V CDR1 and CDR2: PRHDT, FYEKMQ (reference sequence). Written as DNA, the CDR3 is TGTGCCAGCAGCAACCAGGGGACCAACACTGAAGCTTTCTTT. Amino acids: CASSNQGTNTEAFF.

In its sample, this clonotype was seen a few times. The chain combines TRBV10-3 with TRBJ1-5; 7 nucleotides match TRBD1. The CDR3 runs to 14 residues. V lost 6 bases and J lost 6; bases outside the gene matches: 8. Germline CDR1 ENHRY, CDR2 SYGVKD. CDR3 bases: TGTGCCATCAGCACGGGGACAGAACTTCAGCCCCAGCATTTT. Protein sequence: CAISTGTELQPQHF.

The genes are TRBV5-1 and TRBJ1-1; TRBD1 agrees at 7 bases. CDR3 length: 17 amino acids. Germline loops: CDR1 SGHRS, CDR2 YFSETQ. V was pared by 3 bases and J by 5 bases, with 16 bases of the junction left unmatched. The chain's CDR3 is CASSSEWPTGTDTEAFF. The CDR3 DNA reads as TGCGCCAGCAGCTCCGAATGGCCCACCGGGACAGATACTGAAGCTTTCTTT.

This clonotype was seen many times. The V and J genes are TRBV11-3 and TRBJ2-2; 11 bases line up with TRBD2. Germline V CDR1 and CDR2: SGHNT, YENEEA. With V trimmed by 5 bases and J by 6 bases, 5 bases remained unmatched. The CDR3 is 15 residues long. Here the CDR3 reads CASSRSLAGAGELFF. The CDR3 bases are TGTGCCAGCAGCCGATCACTAGCGGGAGCCGGGGAGCTGTTTTTT.

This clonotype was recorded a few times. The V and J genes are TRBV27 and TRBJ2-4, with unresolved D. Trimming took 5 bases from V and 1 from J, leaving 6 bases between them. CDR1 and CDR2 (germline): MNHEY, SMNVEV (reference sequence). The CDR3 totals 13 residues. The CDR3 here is CASSKGAKNIQYF. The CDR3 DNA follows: TGTGCCAGCAGTAAAGGGGCCAAAAACATTCAGTACTTC.